The table lists the clone carrying this T cell receptor (beta chain) with a few counts. The antigen is unknown. One entry per CDR3 protein results from TCRdb running MiXCR on the 5' RACE reads. Among about 310,000 distinct CDR3 sequences listed, approximately 3.9% were seen once. This entry belongs to a study of T cells after yellow fever vaccination. Looked up from germline, CDR1 is SGHAT and CDR2 is FQNNGV. This CDR3 is 15 amino acids long. Trimming took off 5 bases at V and 8 bases at J, with 21 bases between the two ends. The study's findings and limits: After the booster, 95% to 98% of CD4 and about 90% of CD8 primary-response clones were re-detected. Researchers report a weaker secondary response that nonetheless peaked faster, day 5 versus 15.

The sample consisted of PBMCs, taken on the day of the yellow fever booster vaccination. V gene TRBV11-2 combines with J gene TRBJ1-2; D is unclear. The origin of this receptor is a man between 18 and 35 years old who received the YFV17D yellow fever vaccine. The CDR3 nucleotides read TGTGCCAGCAGCCCCCCCCAAGGGCTCGGGAAGGGCTACACCTTC. It is translated as CASSPPQGLGKGYTF.